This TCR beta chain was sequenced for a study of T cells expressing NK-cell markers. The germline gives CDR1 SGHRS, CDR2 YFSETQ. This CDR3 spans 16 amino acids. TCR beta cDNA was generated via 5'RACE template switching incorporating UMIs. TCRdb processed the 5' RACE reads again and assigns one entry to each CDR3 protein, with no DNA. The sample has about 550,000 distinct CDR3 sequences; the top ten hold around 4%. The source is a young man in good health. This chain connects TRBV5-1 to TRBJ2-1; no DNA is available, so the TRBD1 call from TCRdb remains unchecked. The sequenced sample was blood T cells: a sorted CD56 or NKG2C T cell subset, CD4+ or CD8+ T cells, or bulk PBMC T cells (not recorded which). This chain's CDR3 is CASSSAGTANYNEQFF. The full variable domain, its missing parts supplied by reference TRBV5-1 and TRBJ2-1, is KAGVTQTPRYLIKTRGQQVTLSCSPISGHRSVSWYQQTPGQGLQFLFEYFSETQRNKGNFPGRFSGRQFSNSRSEMNVSTLELGDSALYLCASSSAGTANYNEQFFGPGTRLTVL.